A single sample is the source of the 4 T cell receptor beta chains below, sequenced in a study of identifying expanded T cells in peripheral blood. The data were produced by immunoSEQ multiplex PCR, yet TCRdb's version contains in-frame clones alone and is incomplete. The data show about 110,000 clones, with around 89% seen just once and roughly 15% held by the top ten. Sequenced material: blood. These receptors all come from a person between 18 and 75 years old in good health.

The chain recombines TRBV4-3 with TRBJ1-5; D not certain. V lost 0 bases, J lost 0 bases, and 6 bases lay in between. The CDR3 extends over 15 amino acids. Germline V gene data show CDR1 as LGHNA and CDR2 as YSLEER. The CDR3, as DNA: TGCGCCAGCAGCCAAGATCGGCGTAGCAATCAGCCCCAGCATTTT. Amino acids: CASSQDRRSNQPQHF.

V gene TRBV19 combines with J gene TRBJ2-7, with a possible D match to TRBD2 (5 bases). Germline assignment: CDR1 LNHDA and CDR2 SQIVND (reference sequence). The length of the CDR3 is 16 residues. The V gene lost 4 bases and the J gene lost 5 bases, with 21 bases spanning the gap. The CDR3 bases are TGTGCCAGTAGTAAAACCCCGGGAATGGTGCACGACGAGCAGTACTTC. This sequence encodes CASSKTPGMVHDEQYF.

The chain's CDR3 is CASSGRGAGGYEQYF. Written as DNA, the CDR3 is TGTGCCAGCTCAGGCCGGGGGGCAGGAGGTTACGAGCAGTACTTC. The chain uses TRBV18 and TRBJ2-7; tentatively, D is TRBD2 (7 bases). The V end lost 5 bases, the J end lost 4 bases, and 18 bases lay between the germline ends. Germline V gene sequence: CDR1 KGHSH, CDR2 LQKENI. The CDR3 loop spans 15 amino acids.

The J gene is TRBJ1-1, the V gene TRBV7-2; maybe TRBD1 (5 bases). There are 16 residues in the CDR3. V dropped 5 bases and J dropped 5 bases, with 21 bases sitting between them. Germline V gives CDR1 SGHTA, CDR2 FQGNSA. Here the CDR3 DNA reads TGTGCCAGCAGCCCAGGCGCATGGGTGGGGGGAACTGAAGCTTTCTTT. Translated: CASSPGAWVGGTEAFF.